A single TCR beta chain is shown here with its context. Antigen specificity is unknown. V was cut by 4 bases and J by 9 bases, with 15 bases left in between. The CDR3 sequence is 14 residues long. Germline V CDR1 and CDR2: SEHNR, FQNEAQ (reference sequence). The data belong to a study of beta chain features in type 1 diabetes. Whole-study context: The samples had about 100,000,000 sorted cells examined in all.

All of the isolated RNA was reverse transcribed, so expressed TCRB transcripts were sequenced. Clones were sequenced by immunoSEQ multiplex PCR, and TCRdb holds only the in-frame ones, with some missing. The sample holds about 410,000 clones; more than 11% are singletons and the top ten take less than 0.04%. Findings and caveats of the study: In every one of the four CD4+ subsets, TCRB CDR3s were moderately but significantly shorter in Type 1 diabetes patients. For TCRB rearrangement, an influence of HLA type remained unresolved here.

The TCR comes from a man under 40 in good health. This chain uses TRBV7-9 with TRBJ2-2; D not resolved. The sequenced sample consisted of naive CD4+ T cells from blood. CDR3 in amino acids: CASSSPTGVWELFF. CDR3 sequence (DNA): TGTGCCAGCAGCTCCCCGACGGGCGTCTGGGAGCTGTTTTTT.